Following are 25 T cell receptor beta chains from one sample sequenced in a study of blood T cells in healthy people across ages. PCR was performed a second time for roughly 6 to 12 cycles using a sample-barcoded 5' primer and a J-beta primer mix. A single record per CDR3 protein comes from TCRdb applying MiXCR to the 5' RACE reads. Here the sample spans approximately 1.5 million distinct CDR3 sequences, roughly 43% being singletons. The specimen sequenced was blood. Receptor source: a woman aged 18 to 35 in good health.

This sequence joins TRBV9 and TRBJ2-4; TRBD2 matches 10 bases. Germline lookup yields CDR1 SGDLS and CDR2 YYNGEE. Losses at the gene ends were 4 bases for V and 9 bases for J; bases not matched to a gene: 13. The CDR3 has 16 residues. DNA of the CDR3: TGTGCCAGCAGCCCCGAACCGGGACTAGCGACTAGCATTCAGTACTTC. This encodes CASSPEPGLATSIQYF.

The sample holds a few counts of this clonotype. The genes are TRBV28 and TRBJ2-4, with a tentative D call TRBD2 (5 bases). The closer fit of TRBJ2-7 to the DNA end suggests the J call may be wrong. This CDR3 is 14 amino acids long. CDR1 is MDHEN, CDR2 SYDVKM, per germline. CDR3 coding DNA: TGTGCCAGCAGTTTAGCCCCTAGCCTCTACGAGCAGTACTTC. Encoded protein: CASSLAPSLYEQYF.

The CDR3 reads CSVVPMGVNEQYF. The CDR3 coding sequence is TGCAGCGTTGTTCCAATGGGGGTCAATGAGCAGTACTTC. The V and J genes are TRBV29-1 and TRBJ2-4; the D gene could be TRBD1 or TRBD2 (5 bases each). CDR3 length: 13 residues. Trimming shortened V by 4 bases and J by 13 bases, and 20 bases separated the two germline ends. Germline-derived CDR1 and CDR2 are SQVTM and ANQGSEA. Based on the CDR3 plus reference TRBV29-1 and TRBJ2-4, the full variable domain is SAVISQKPSRDICQRGTSLTIQCQVDSQVTMMFWYRQQPGQSLTLIATANQGSEATYESGFVIDKFPISRPNLTFSTLTVSNMSPEDSSIYLCSVVPMGVNEQYFGAGTRLSVL.

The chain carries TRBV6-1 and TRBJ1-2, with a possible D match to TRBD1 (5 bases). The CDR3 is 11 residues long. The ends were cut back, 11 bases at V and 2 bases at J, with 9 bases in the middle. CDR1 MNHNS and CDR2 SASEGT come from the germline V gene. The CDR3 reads CAVSGNYGYTF. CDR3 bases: TGTGCCGTATCAGGGAACTATGGCTACACCTTC.

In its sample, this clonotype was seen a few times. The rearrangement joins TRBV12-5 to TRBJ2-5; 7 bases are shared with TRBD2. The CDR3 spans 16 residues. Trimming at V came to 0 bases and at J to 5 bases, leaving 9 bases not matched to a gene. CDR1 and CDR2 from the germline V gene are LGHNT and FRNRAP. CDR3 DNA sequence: TGTGCTAGTGGTTTGGTCCTAGCGGACCCCGAGGAGACCCAGTACTTC. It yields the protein CASGLVLADPEETQYF. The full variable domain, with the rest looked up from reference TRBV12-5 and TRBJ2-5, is DARVTQTPRHKVTEMGQEVTMRCQPILGHNTVFWYRQTMMQGLELLAYFRNRAPLDDSGMPKDRFSAEMPDATLATLKIQPSEPRDSAVYFCASGLVLADPEETQYFGPGTRLLVL.

The CDR3 DNA reads TGTGCCAGCAGTTTAGCGTTCGGGACTCCCGAGCAGTTCTTC. It yields the protein CASSLAFGTPEQFF. The chain recombines TRBV12-3 or TRBV12-4 with TRBJ2-1, with D possibly TRBD2 on 6 matching bases. V was trimmed by 0 bases and J by 10 bases, leaving 13 bases between them. CDR3 length equals 14 residues.

The CDR3: CAIREGVPEQYF. CDR3 in DNA: TGTGCCATCAGGGAAGGGGTCCCCGAGCAGTACTTC. The chain carries TRBV10-3 and TRBJ2-5; D perhaps matches TRBD1 (5 bases). TRBJ2-7 matches the DNA end more closely, so the J call is doubtful. This CDR3 comprises 12 residues. CDR1 and CDR2 from the germline V gene are ENHRY and SYGVKD.

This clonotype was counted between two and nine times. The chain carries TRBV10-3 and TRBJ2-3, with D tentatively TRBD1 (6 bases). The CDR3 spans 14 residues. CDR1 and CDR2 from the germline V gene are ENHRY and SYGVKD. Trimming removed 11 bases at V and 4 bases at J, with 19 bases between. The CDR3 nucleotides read TGTGCCCTCTCTTCACAGGGTTTGTCAGATACGCAGTATTTT. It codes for CALSSQGLSDTQYF.

The CDR3, as DNA: TGTGCCAGCAGCGACCGGGACAGTGGATTCTACAATGAGCAGTTCTTC. Protein sequence: CASSDRDSGFYNEQFF. The chain is built from TRBV9 and TRBJ2-1; 7 bases fit TRBD1. The germline CDR1 and CDR2 sequences are SGDLS and YYNGEE. CDR3 length: 16 residues. V gave up 3 bases and J gave up 3 bases; unmatched junction bases: 9.

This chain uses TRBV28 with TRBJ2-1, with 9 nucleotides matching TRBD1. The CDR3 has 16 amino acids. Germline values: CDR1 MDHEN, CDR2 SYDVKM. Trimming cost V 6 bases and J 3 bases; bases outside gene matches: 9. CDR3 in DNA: TGTGCCAGCAGATTAAAGGGACAGGGTGGCTACAATGAGCAGTTCTTC. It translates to CASRLKGQGGYNEQFF.

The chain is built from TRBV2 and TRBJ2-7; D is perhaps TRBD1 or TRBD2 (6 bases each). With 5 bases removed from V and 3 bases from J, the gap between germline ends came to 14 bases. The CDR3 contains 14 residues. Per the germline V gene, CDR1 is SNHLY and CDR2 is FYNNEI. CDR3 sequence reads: CASSPGAAYYEQYF. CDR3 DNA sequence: TGTGCCAGCAGTCCGGGGGCAGCCTACTACGAGCAGTACTTC.

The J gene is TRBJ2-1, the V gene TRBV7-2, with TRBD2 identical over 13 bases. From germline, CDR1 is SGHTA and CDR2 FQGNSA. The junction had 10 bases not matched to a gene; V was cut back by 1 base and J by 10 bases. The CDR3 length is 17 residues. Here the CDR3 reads CASSLVILAGGFGEQFF. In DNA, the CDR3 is TGTGCCAGCAGCTTAGTAATACTAGCGGGGGGGTTCGGGGAGCAGTTCTTC.

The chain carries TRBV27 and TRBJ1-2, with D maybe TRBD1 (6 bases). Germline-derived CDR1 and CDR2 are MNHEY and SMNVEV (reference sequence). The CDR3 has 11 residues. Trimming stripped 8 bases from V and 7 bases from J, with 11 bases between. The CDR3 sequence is CASRGGLGYTF. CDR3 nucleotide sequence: TGTGCCAGCCGGGGGGGGCTTGGCTACACCTTC.

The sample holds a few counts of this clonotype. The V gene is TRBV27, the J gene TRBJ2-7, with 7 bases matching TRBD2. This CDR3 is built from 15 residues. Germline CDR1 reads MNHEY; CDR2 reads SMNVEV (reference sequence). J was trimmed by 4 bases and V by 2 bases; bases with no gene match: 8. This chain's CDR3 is CASSLGRGPDYEQYF. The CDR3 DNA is TGTGCCAGCAGTTTAGGGAGGGGTCCCGATTACGAGCAGTACTTC.

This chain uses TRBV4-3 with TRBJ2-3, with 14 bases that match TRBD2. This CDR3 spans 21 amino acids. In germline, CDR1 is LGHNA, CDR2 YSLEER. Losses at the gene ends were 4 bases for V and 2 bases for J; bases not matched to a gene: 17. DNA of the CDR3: TGCGCCAGCAGCCTACACATGGCGACTAGCGGGAGGGCCGGTCTCACAGATACGCAGTATTTT. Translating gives CASSLHMATSGRAGLTDTQYF.

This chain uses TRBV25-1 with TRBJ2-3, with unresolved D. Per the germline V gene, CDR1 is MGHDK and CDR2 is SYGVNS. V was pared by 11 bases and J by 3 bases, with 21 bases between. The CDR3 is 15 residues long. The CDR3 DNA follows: TGTGCCCTTCCCCCACTACCCAAGTTTACAGATACGCAGTATTTT. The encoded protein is CALPPLPKFTDTQYF.

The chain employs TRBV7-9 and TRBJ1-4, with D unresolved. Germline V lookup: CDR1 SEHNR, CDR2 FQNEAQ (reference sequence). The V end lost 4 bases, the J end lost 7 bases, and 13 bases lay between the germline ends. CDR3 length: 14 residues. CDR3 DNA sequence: TGTGCCAGCAGCTATGACCCCCAAGTTGAAAAACTGTTTTTT. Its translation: CASSYDPQVEKLFF.

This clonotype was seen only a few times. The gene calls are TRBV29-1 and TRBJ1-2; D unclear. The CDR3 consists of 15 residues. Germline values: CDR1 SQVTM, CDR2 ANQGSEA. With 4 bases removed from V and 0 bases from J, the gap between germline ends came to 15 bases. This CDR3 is CSVAAVLTPNYGYTF. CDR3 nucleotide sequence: TGCAGCGTTGCGGCAGTACTGACTCCTAACTATGGCTACACCTTC.

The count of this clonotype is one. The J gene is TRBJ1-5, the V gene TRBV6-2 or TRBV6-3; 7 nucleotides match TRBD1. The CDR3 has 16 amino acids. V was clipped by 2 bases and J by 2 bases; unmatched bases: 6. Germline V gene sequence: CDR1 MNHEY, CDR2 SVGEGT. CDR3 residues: CASSYRWDSGNQPQHF. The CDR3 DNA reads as TGTGCCAGCAGTTACCGTTGGGACAGTGGCAATCAGCCCCAGCATTTT.

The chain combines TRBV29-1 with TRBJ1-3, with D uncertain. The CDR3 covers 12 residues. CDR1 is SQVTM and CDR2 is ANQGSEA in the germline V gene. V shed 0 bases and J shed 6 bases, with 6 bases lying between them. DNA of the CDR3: TGCAGCGTTGAAGACAGGACAAACACCATATATTTT. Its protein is CSVEDRTNTIYF.

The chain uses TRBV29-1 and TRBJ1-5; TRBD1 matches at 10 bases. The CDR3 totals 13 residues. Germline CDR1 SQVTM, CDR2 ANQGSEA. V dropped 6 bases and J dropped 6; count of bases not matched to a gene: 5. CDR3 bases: TGCAGCGTCGGACAGGGGGAGAGTCAGCCCCAGCATTTT. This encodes CSVGQGESQPQHF. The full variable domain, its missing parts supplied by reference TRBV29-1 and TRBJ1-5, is SAVISQKPSRDICQRGTSLTIQCQVDSQVTMMFWYRQQPGQSLTLIATANQGSEATYESGFVIDKFPISRPNLTFSTLTVSNMSPEDSSIYLCSVGQGESQPQHFGDGTRLSIL.

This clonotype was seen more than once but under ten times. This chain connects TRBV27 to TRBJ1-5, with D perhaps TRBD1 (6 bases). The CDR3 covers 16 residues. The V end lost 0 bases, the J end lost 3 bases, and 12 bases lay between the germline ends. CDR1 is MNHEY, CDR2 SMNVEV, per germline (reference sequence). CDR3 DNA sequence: TGTGCCAGCAGTTTATCGGGGGGGCACAACAATCAGCCCCAGCATTTT. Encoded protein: CASSLSGGHNNQPQHF.

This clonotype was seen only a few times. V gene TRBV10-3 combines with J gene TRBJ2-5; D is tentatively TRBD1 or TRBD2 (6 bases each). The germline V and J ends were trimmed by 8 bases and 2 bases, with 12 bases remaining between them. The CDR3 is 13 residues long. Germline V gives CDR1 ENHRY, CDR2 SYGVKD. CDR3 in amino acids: CAIGAGHQETQYF. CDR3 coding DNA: TGTGCCATCGGGGCGGGACATCAAGAGACCCAGTACTTC.

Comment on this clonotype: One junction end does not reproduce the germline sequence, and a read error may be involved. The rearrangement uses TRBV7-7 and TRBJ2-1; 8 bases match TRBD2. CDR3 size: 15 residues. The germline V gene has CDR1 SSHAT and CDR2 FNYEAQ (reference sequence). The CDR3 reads CASSLDSGSTREQFF. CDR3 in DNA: TGTGCTAGCAGCTTAGACAGCGGGAGCACACGTGAGCAGTTCTTC.

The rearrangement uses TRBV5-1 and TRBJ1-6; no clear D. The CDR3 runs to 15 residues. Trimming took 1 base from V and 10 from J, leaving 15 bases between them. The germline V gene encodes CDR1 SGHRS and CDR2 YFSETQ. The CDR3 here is CASSLRIGSESPLHF. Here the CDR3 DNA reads TGCGCCAGCAGCTTGAGGATCGGGTCTGAATCACCCCTCCACTTT.